This T cell receptor (beta chain) was sequenced during a study of T cell responses to AZD1222 COVID-19 vaccine. Findings of the study overall: Donor demographics were predominantly white British with a female majority; clonal diversity may be underestimated.

Remarks on this clone: Its antigen is currently unknown.

The germline V gene encodes CDR1 SGHDN and CDR2 FVKESK. Between the trimmed V and J ends, which lost 4 bases and 10 bases, there was a span of 8 bases. The CDR3 sequence is 11 residues long. Sequencing was performed with immunoSEQ multiplex PCR; in TCRdb, only in-frame clones are kept and a portion is missing. This sample has roughly 80,000 clones, with around nine tenths found just once. Sample: peripheral blood, taken on day 0 of MenACWY control vaccination. The chain combines TRBV14 with TRBJ2-1; D not resolved. This clonotype was obtained from an adult in good health. The DNA of the CDR3 is TGTGCCAGCAGCCGCAGTAGCGAGCAGTTCTTC. Amino acids: CASSRSSEQFF.